Listed below are T cell receptor beta chains from one sample, sequenced in a study of blood T cell repertoires in COVID-19. Clones were sequenced by immunoSEQ multiplex PCR, and TCRdb holds only the in-frame ones, with some missing. In the table there are 100,000 to 150,000 clones, around 81% of which are singletons. Sequenced material: peripheral blood. The receptors come from a man between 35 and 55 years old with active or convalescent COVID-19. Both conserved end residues are part of each CDR3. D genes are given only for firm matches. Clone sizes are given selectively: once, few, many, or a class where the clone is expanded.

v_call,j_call,clone_size,d_call,cdr3_nt,cdr3_aa
TRBV27,TRBJ1-6,NA,TRBD1,TGTGCCAGCAGTTTAAATACAGGGGGAACTTCACCCCTCCACTTT,CASSLNTGGTSPLHF
TRBV7-9,TRBJ2-1,NA,NA,TGTGCCAGCAGCGCCGACTGGGGCGGGGACGAGCAGTTCTTC,CASSADWGGDEQFF
TRBV25-1,TRBJ1-6,NA,NA,TGTGCCAGCGGAGGTCCAGGATATAATTCACCCCTCCACTTT,CASGGPGYNSPLHF
TRBV4-3,TRBJ1-3,NA,NA,TGCGCCAGCAGCCAAGGTCAGGGAAACACCATATATTTT,CASSQGQGNTIYF
TRBV2,TRBJ2-1,NA,NA,TGTGCCAGCAGTACCAACACCGCCAATGAGCAGTTCTTC,CASSTNTANEQFF
TRBV9,TRBJ1-6,few,NA,TGTGCCAGCAGCCGGGACAATTATAATTCACCCCTCCACTTT,CASSRDNYNSPLHF
TRBV18,TRBJ2-3,NA,TRBD2,TGTGCCAGCTCACCTTCGACGTCTAGCGGGGGAAGCACAGATACGCAGTATTTT,CASSPSTSSGGSTDTQYF
TRBV7-2,TRBJ2-5,NA,NA,TGTGCCAGCAGCTCCGCCTCCGGGAGCGGAGGGAGGACCCAGTACTTC,CASSSASGSGGRTQYF
TRBV18,TRBJ2-7,NA,TRBD1,TGTGCCAGCTCACCCGGGACAGCCTACGAGCAGTACTTC,CASSPGTAYEQYF
TRBV6-2/TRBV6-3,TRBJ1-6,NA,TRBD1,TGTGCCAGCAGTTTTACAGGGGGCTCTAGTTCACCCCTCCACTTT,CASSFTGGSSSPLHF
TRBV7-6,TRBJ2-1,NA,TRBD2,TGTGCCAGCAGCTTAGTTTCAGCGGGGGGACCTAAGTACAATGAGCAGTTCTTC,CASSLVSAGGPKYNEQFF
TRBV6-4,TRBJ2-1,few,TRBD2,TGTGCCAGCAGTGACTCAATAGCGGGGGACTACAATGAGCAGTTCTTC,CASSDSIAGDYNEQFF
TRBV5-1,TRBJ2-5,once,TRBD1,TGCGCCAGCAGCTTGGCTCCGGGGACAGGGGGAGAGACCCAGTACTTC,CASSLAPGTGGETQYF
TRBV12-3/TRBV12-4,TRBJ1-1,NA,NA,TGTGCCAGCAGTTTAGCCCTTACTTTCCGAGCTTTCTTT,CASSLALTFRAFF
TRBV2,TRBJ1-6,NA,TRBD1,TGTGCCAGCAGGGGGACAGGGGAGAATTCACCCCTCCACTTT,CASRGTGENSPLHF
TRBV27,TRBJ1-2,NA,TRBD1,TGTGCCAGCAGTTCTGACAGGGGTCACCCTAACTATGGCTACACCTTC,CASSSDRGHPNYGYTF
TRBV12-2,TRBJ2-1,NA,NA,TGTGCAAGTCGCTCAACCCGGAGGGGGCTGGGGTGGCGGCGTTTAGCAAATGAGCAGTTCTTC,CASRSTRRGLGWRRLANEQFF
TRBV14,TRBJ1-1,NA,NA,TGTGCCAGCAGCCAATATGGAGCTGAAGCTTTCTTT,CASSQYGAEAFF
TRBV5-4,TRBJ1-3,NA,NA,TGTGCCAGCAGCTTGCAGGGGCTGGGCGGAAACACCATATATTTT,CASSLQGLGGNTIYF
TRBV6-5,TRBJ1-3,once,NA,TGTGCCAGCAGTTCCACACATGACTCTGGAAACACCATATATTTT,CASSSTHDSGNTIYF
TRBV6-5,TRBJ2-5,NA,TRBD1,TGTGCCAGCAGTTACTTCGGGACAGGGAGGGGAGAGACCCAGTACTTC,CASSYFGTGRGETQYF
TRBV11-2,TRBJ2-7,few,TRBD1,TGTGCCAGCAGCCCTCGACAGGGAACCGAGCAGTACTTC,CASSPRQGTEQYF
TRBV5-4,TRBJ2-7,NA,TRBD2,TGTGCCAGCAGCTTGGGGGGAGCGGGGGACTACGAGCAGTACTTC,CASSLGGAGDYEQYF
TRBV3-1/TRBV3-2,TRBJ2-2,NA,TRBD2,TGTGCCAGCAGCCAACTGGGGGGGTCAGGCGGGGAGCTGTTTTTT,CASSQLGGSGGELFF
TRBV5-1,TRBJ2-7,few,NA,TGCGCCAGCAGCTTGGGACTGGACGAGCAGTACTTC,CASSLGLDEQYF
TRBV5-6,TRBJ1-6,NA,NA,TGTGCCAGCAGCGGGGGGACTTCTCAGACCCTCCACTTT,CASSGGTSQTLHF
TRBV2,TRBJ1-4,NA,TRBD1,TGTGCCAGCAGAGAGACAGGGGGACGAGAAAAACTGTTTTTT,CASRETGGREKLFF
TRBV7-8,TRBJ1-5,NA,TRBD1,TGTGCCAGCAGCCTCACCGGACAGGTTAGCAATCAGCCCCAGCATTTT,CASSLTGQVSNQPQHF
TRBV18,TRBJ2-7,NA,TRBD1,TGTGCCAGCTCTATGGGACAGGGTGGATACGAGCAGTACTTC,CASSMGQGGYEQYF
TRBV6-1,TRBJ1-6,NA,NA,TGTGCCAGCAGTGAAGAGAGGGCGGACAATTCACCCCTCCACTTT,CASSEERADNSPLHF